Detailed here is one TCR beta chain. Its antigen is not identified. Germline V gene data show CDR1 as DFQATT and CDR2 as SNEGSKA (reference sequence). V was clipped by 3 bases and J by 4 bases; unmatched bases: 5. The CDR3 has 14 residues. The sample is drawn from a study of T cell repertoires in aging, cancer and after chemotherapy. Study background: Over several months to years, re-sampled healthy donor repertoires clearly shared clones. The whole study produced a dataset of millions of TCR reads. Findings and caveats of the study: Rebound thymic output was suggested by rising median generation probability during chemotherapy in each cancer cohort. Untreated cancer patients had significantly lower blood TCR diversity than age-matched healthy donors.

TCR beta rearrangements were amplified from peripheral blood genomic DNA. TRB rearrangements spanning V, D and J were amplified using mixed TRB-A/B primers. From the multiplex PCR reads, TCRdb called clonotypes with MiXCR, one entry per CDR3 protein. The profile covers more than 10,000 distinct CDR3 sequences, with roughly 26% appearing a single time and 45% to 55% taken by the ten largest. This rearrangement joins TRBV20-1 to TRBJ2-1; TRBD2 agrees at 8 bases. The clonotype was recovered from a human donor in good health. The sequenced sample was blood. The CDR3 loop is CSARERGSYNEQFF. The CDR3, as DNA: TGCAGTGCTAGGGAGCGGGGGTCGTACAATGAGCAGTTCTTC.